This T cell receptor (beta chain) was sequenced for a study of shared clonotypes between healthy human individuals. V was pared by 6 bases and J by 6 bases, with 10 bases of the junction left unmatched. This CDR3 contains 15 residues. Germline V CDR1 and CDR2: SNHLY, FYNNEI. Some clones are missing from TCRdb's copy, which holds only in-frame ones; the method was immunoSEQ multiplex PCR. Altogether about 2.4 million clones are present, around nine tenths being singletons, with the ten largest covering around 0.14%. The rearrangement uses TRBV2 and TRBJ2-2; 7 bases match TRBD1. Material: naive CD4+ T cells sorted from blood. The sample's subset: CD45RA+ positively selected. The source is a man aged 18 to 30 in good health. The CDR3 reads CASRDDRAGAGELFF. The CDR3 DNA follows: TGTGCCAGCAGGGACGACAGGGCTGGGGCCGGGGAGCTGTTTTTT.